This T cell receptor (beta chain) was obtained from a study of a mutant IDH1 vaccine in newly diagnosed glioma. For the study at large: Week 47 marked visit V13, whereas week 35 marked visit V12.

This clone came up a few times. Its antigen remains unidentified. Germline is not matched at one junction end, which may reflect a read error. Germline V gene lookup returns CDR1 SGHDT and CDR2 YYEEEE. The CDR3 runs to 12 residues. Time point of the sample: week 47, end of study. The vaccine gave 300 ug of a 20-mer mutant IDH1 peptide subcutaneously per dose. During weeks 1, 3, 5, 7, 11, 15, 19 and 23, patients received eight vaccinations. Profiling relied on immunoSEQ multiplex PCR, and the TCRdb table lists in-frame clones only, not all of them. The sample yields tens of thousands of clones, more than 75% seen once.

The V and J genes are TRBV5-6 and TRBJ2-7, with D unclear. This specimen was PBMCs, taken from a glioma patient whose treatment included an IDH1 peptide vaccine. The origin of this receptor is a woman aged 30 to 39 with glioma. CDR3: CASSLLSGESGF. The CDR3 DNA sequence: TGTGCCAGCAGCTTGCTCAGTGGTGAGTCGGGCTTC.